This passage covers 32 T cell receptor beta chains from one sample sequenced in a study of glioma-infiltrating T cells. The iRepertoire nested amplicon-rescue multiplex PCR amplified TCR alpha and beta CDR3s from RNA. Each CDR3 protein is one row after TCRdb ran MiXCR on the multiplex PCR reads. This sample has approximately 120,000 distinct CDR3 sequences, with roughly 20% found just once. Specimen: glioma tissue, nonneoplastic brain tissue, or PBMCs (not recorded which). All receptors come from a human donor with low-grade glioma or glioblastoma, undergoing nonglioma brain surgery, or in good health (not recorded which).

This clonotype was counted ten times or more. This chain uses TRBV6-1 with TRBJ2-3; 7 nucleotides line up with TRBD1. The CDR3 runs 15 residues. CDR1 is MNHNS and CDR2 is SASEGT in the germline V gene. Trimming cost V 5 bases and J 0 bases; bases outside gene matches: 5. CDR3 region: CASSPGTASTDTQYF. The CDR3 DNA reads as TGTGCCAGCAGTCCCGGGACAGCTAGCACAGATACGCAGTATTTT.

Ten or more counts support this clonotype. The CDR3 DNA follows: TGTGCCAGCAGCCGAAAACACCAGAACACCGGGGAGCTGTTTTTT. Its protein product is CASSRKHQNTGELFF. The chain carries TRBV7-3 and TRBJ2-2; no reliable D call. This CDR3 has 15 amino acids. CDR1 and CDR2 from the germline V gene are SGHTA and FQGTGA. V lost 5 bases to trimming and J lost 1 base, with 11 bases between them.

This clonotype occurred many times. V is TRBV7-2 and J is TRBJ2-3, with 9 bases that match TRBD1. Per germline, CDR1 SGHTA and CDR2 FQGNSA. The CDR3 contains 15 residues. Unmatched junction bases numbered 9, after V lost 7 bases and J lost 4 bases. In DNA, the CDR3 is TGTGCCAGCACCCAAACGACAGGGGGGGCAGATACGCAGTATTTT. Translated: CASTQTTGGADTQYF.

This clonotype has a count of ten or more. V gene TRBV12-3 or TRBV12-4 combines with J gene TRBJ2-7, with a weak D call TRBD2 (6 bases). With 5 bases removed from V and 7 bases from J, the gap between germline ends came to 12 bases. The CDR3 loop spans 12 amino acids. CDR3 loop: CASSEWGDEQYF. The CDR3 DNA reads as TGTGCCAGCAGTGAATGGGGGGATGAGCAGTACTTC.

Turning to this clonotype: This may be a read error, as it is one base from a much larger clone. V and J are TRBV7-3 and TRBJ2-7; 7 bases are shared with TRBD1. J gave up 4 bases and V 5 bases, and 8 bases lay outside the gene matches. The germline CDR1 and CDR2 sequences are SGHTA and FQGTGA. This CDR3 is 14 amino acids long. CDR3 amino acids: CASSTTGVGYEQYF. The CDR3 DNA is TGTGCCAGCAGCACCACAGGGGTAGGTTACGAGCAGTACTTC.

This clonotype has ten or more counts. This chain joins TRBV2 and TRBJ2-2; TRBD2 is a possible D gene (5 bases). Per germline, CDR1 SNHLY and CDR2 FYNNEI. This CDR3 region has 13 residues. Trimming stripped 2 bases from V and 5 bases from J, with 6 bases between. This chain's CDR3 is CASSERRTGELFF. CDR3 bases: TGTGCCAGCAGTGAAAGGAGGACCGGGGAGCTGTTTTTT.

This clonotype was observed at least ten times. The rearrangement links TRBV7-2 to TRBJ1-1; unclear D gene. Per the germline V gene, CDR1 is SGHTA and CDR2 is FQGNSA. The V and J ends lost 1 base and 3 bases respectively, with 9 bases between them. CDR3 length: 14 residues. The CDR3 spells CASSLGGGDTEAFF. The DNA of the CDR3 is TGTGCCAGCAGCTTAGGAGGTGGCGACACTGAAGCTTTCTTT.

This clonotype occurred many times. V usage is TRBV12-3 or TRBV12-4 and J usage is TRBJ2-7; 9 bases are shared with TRBD1. The CDR3 extends over 14 amino acids. The junction had 8 bases not matched to a gene; V was cut back by 9 bases and J by 2 bases. The CDR3 here is CASSRGQGPYEQYF. The CDR3 DNA is TGTGCCAGTTCCCGAGGACAGGGGCCCTACGAGCAGTACTTC.

In this sample, this clonotype turned up a few times. The conserved phenylalanine or tryptophan normally closing the CDR3 is absent here, so this likely arose from a read error. This chain connects TRBV29-1 to TRBJ1-1; 7 positions agree with TRBD1. The CDR3 has 10 amino acids. The germline CDR1 and CDR2 sequences are SQVTM and ANQGSEA. The V gene end was trimmed by 6 bases and the J gene end by 8 bases; junction bases not matched to a gene: 3. CDR3 residues: CSVRTGEAFS. Here the CDR3 DNA reads TGCAGCGTAAGGACAGGAGAAGCTTTCTCT.

This clonotype has a handful of counts. The chain employs TRBV2 and TRBJ1-5, with D uncertain. CDR1 and CDR2 (germline): SNHLY, FYNNEI. V lost 8 bases to trimming and J lost 0 bases, with 11 bases between them. The CDR3 sequence is 14 residues long. CDR3 coding DNA: TGTGCCAGCTTACCTAGGGATAGCAATCAGCCCCAGCATTTT. Amino acids: CASLPRDSNQPQHF.

This clonotype was seen many times. This rearrangement joins TRBV4-2 to TRBJ2-1; 12 bases match TRBD2. The CDR3 loop spans 17 amino acids. Trimming took 3 bases from V and 5 from J; bases not matched to a gene: 8. Germline V gives CDR1 LGHNA, CDR2 YNFKEQ. The CDR3: CASSHSGLAGFHNEQFF. The CDR3 bases are TGTGCCAGCAGCCATAGCGGACTAGCGGGATTCCACAATGAGCAGTTCTTC.

This clonotype was detected many times. The chain combines TRBV20-1 with TRBJ1-2, with D hard to call. The CDR3 runs to 15 residues. Germline CDR1 is DFQATT and CDR2 is SNEGSKA (reference sequence). The V and J ends lost 6 bases and 0 bases respectively, with 17 bases between them. DNA for the CDR3: TGCAGTGCCGACCAATCGAGGGCAGCTAACTATGGCTACACCTTC. As protein: CSADQSRAANYGYTF.

This clonotype was seen at least ten times. The genes are TRBV3-1 and TRBJ2-7; TRBD2 is a possible D gene (6 bases). The germline CDR1 and CDR2 sequences are LGHDT and YNNKEL (reference sequence). The V end lost 4 bases, the J end lost 3 bases, and 16 bases lay between the germline ends. The CDR3 loop spans 15 amino acids. The CDR3 loop reads CASSLRDSGNYEQYF. The CDR3, as DNA: TGTGCCAGCAGCCTACGGGACTCAGGGAACTACGAGCAGTACTTC.

This clonotype was observed many times. The chain has TRBV28 and TRBJ1-3; D is possibly TRBD1 (5 bases). CDR1 is MDHEN and CDR2 is SYDVKM in the germline V gene. V was trimmed by 10 bases and J by 0 bases, leaving 13 bases between them. CDR3 length: 14 amino acids. The CDR3 protein is CATTTGSSGNTIYF. For the CDR3, the DNA is TGTGCCACAACCACAGGTAGCTCTGGAAACACCATATATTTT.

Details on this clonotype: A much larger clone differs by one base, so this may be a read error. The rearrangement uses TRBV20-1 and TRBJ2-7; 8 bases line up with TRBD2. Germline assignment: CDR1 DFQATT and CDR2 SNEGSKA (reference sequence). Trimming at V came to 2 bases and at J to 5 bases, leaving 5 bases not matched to a gene. This CDR3 spans 13 amino acids. The DNA for the CDR3 is TGCAGTGCTAGAAACCAGCGGGAGCACGAGCAGTACTTC. The encoded protein is CSARNQREHEQYF.

With respect to this clonotype: This may be a read error, as it is one base from a much larger clone. The chain links TRBV3-1 to TRBJ1-2, with D uncertain. The CDR3 covers 13 residues. Trimming removed 3 bases at V and 4 bases at J, with 9 bases between. Germline CDR1 reads LGHDT; CDR2 reads YNNKEL (reference sequence). As DNA, the CDR3 is TGTGCCAGCAGCCAGTTGGAGACCTATGGCTACACCTTC. Amino acids: CASSQLETYGYTF.

This clonotype was recorded only once. This could be a read error, since a much larger clone is one nucleotide away. No conserved phenylalanine or tryptophan is present at the end of the CDR3, so a read error is the likely explanation. V and J are TRBV4-1 and TRBJ2-7; D not resolved. Between the trimmed V and J ends, which lost 0 bases and 2 bases, there was a span of 8 bases. Per the germline V gene, CDR1 is MGHRA and CDR2 is YSYEKL. The CDR3 has 14 amino acids. CDR3 amino acids: CASSQDASTYEQYS. For the CDR3, the DNA is TGCGCCAGCAGCCAAGACGCCTCCACCTACGAGCAGTACTCC.

This clonotype appeared many times. The V call is TRBV6-6, the J call TRBJ2-3; D possibly corresponds to TRBD1 (6 bases). CDR3 length: 14 residues. The germline CDR1 and CDR2 sequences are MNHNY and SVGAGI (reference sequence). The V gene lost 0 bases and the J gene lost 6 bases, with 10 bases spanning the gap. CDR3 loop: CASSYSQGPDTQYF. The CDR3 DNA reads TGTGCCAGCAGTTACTCACAGGGACCGGATACGCAGTATTTT.

About this clonotype itself: This may stem from a read error, because a much larger clone lies one nucleotide away. The chain couples TRBV4-2 to TRBJ2-2; D unresolved. V lost 4 bases to trimming and J lost 4 bases, with 10 bases between them. Germline V gene lookup returns CDR1 LGHNA and CDR2 YNFKEQ. The CDR3 is 14 amino acids. This chain's CDR3 is CASSRESSTGELFF. The CDR3 nucleotides are TGTGCCAGCAGCCGGGAAAGCAGCACCGGGGAGCTGTTTTTT.

About this clonotype itself: A much larger clone differs by one base, so this may be a read error. The chain has TRBV28 and TRBJ1-2, with D possibly TRBD1 on 5 matching bases. The CDR3 sequence is 13 residues long. CDR1 is MDHEN, CDR2 SYDVKM, per germline. CDR3 sequence: CVAGQRTSYGYTF. The CDR3 coding sequence is TGTGTCGCGGGGCAGCGAACTAGCTATGGCTACACCTTC.

This clonotype was seen a single time. A much larger clone sits a single nucleotide away, making a read error possible. V is TRBV29-1 and J is TRBJ2-1; 13 bases line up with TRBD2. The CDR3 is 15 residues long. Germline loops: CDR1 SQVTM, CDR2 ANQGSEA. This chain's CDR3 is CSVRELAGGHNERFF. The CDR3 DNA is TGCAGCGTGAGGGAACTAGCGGGAGGGCACAATGAGCGGTTCTTC.

This clonotype showed up many times. This rearrangement joins TRBV28 to TRBJ2-3, with D tentatively TRBD1 (6 bases). V was pared by 4 bases and J by 0 bases, with 14 bases between. This CDR3 is 16 amino acids long. Germline CDR1 reads MDHEN; CDR2 reads SYDVKM. The CDR3 sequence: CASSSPGDTSTDTQYF. The CDR3 region has the DNA TGTGCCAGCAGTTCCCCCGGGGACACTAGCACAGATACGCAGTATTTT.

This clonotype occurred many times. The chain links TRBV6-1 to TRBJ2-5; possibly TRBD1 for D (5 bases). The CDR3 contains 12 residues. Per germline, CDR1 MNHNS and CDR2 SASEGT. The V and J ends lost 6 bases and 3 bases respectively, with 8 bases between them. DNA for the CDR3: TGTGCCAGCAGGGACACCGAAGAGACCCAGTACTTC. It specifies CASRDTEETQYF.

Turning to this clonotype: This clone may be a read error of a much larger clone one base away. The rearrangement uses TRBV12-3 or TRBV12-4 and TRBJ1-1; D perhaps matches TRBD1 (5 bases). Trimming left V 6 bases short and J 4 bases short, with 12 bases between. The CDR3 is 13 residues long. CDR3 bases: TGTGCCAGCAGACAGTGGGGGACCACTGAAGCTTTCTTT. It translates to CASRQWGTTEAFF.

For this clonotype: Germline and junction disagree at one end, which may indicate a read error. The chain uses TRBV30 and TRBJ2-7; D is undetermined. CDR1 GTSNPN and CDR2 SVGIG come from the germline V gene (reference sequence). The CDR3 contains 13 residues. This CDR3 is CVWSPSGVREQYF. The CDR3 nucleotides are TGTGTCTGGAGCCCTTCTGGGGTGCGCGAGCAGTACTTC.

This clonotype turned up a few times. CDR3 residues: CASSPRNEQYF. DNA of the CDR3: TGTGCCAGCAGTCCTAGGAACGAGCAGTACTTC. V usage is TRBV2 and J usage is TRBJ2-7, with unresolved D. In germline, CDR1 is SNHLY, CDR2 FYNNEI. The CDR3 has 11 residues. Trimming left V 5 bases short and J 5 bases short, with 7 bases between.

This clonotype was observed many times. The chain has TRBV4-1 and TRBJ2-3; TRBD2 matches 9 bases. The CDR3 sequence is 15 residues long. J gave up 4 bases and V 1 base, and 3 bases lay outside the gene matches. Germline loops: CDR1 MGHRA, CDR2 YSYEKL. CDR3 nucleotide sequence: TGCGCCAGCAGCCAAGCGGAGCGGGAGGCAGATACGCAGTATTTT. Residues: CASSQAEREADTQYF.

The table lists this clonotype with a few counts. The V gene is TRBV29-1, the J gene TRBJ2-7; no clear D. This CDR3 is built from 13 residues. CDR1 and CDR2 (germline): SQVTM, ANQGSEA. V lost 7 bases and J 2 bases, leaving 15 bases between the germline ends. CDR3 protein: CSATSGPTYEQYF. The DNA for the CDR3 is TGCAGCGCCACGTCAGGACCCACCTACGAGCAGTACTTC.

At least ten counts were recorded for this clonotype. The rearrangement uses TRBV6-1 and TRBJ2-3; 14 bases map to TRBD2. Trimming took 6 bases from V and 3 from J; bases not matched to a gene: 8. Per germline, CDR1 MNHNS and CDR2 SASEGT. CDR3 length equals 17 residues. DNA for the CDR3: TGTGCCAGCAGCGGACTAGCGGGAGGAATGGAGACAGATACGCAGTATTTT. Translating it yields CASSGLAGGMETDTQYF.

The chain employs TRBV4-2 and TRBJ2-7, with D unclear. V lost 1 base and J 2 bases, leaving 9 bases between the germline ends. CDR3 length equals 14 residues. Looked up from germline, CDR1 is LGHNA and CDR2 is YNFKEQ. For the CDR3, the DNA is TGTGCCAGCAGCCAAGCGCCTGGACCCTACGAGCAGTACTTC. This gives the protein CASSQAPGPYEQYF.

This clonotype appeared many times. The chain has TRBV15 and TRBJ2-3, with 9 bases lining up with TRBD2. This CDR3 has 15 residues. Unmatched junction bases numbered 4, after V lost 0 bases and J lost 6 bases. The V gene's germline CDR1 is LNHNV and CDR2 YYDKDF (reference sequence). CDR3 protein: CATSRERTSDDTQYF. The CDR3, as DNA: TGTGCCACCAGCAGAGAAAGGACTAGCGACGATACGCAGTATTTT.

At least ten counts were recorded for this clonotype. V usage is TRBV19 and J usage is TRBJ1-1; no firm D call. Trimming took off 3 bases at V and 6 bases at J, with 11 bases between the two ends. Germline V gene lookup returns CDR1 LNHDA and CDR2 SQIVND (reference sequence). The CDR3 consists of 13 residues. CDR3 sequence: CASSIGRVSEAFF. The CDR3 DNA reads as TGTGCCAGTAGTATCGGAAGGGTCTCTGAAGCTTTCTTT. Full variable domain (remainder filled in from reference TRBV19 and TRBJ1-1): DGGITQSPKYLFRKEGQNVTLSCEQNLNHDAMYWYRQDPGQGLRLIYYSQIVNDFQKGDIAEGYSVSREKKESFPLTVTSAQKNPTAFYLCASSIGRVSEAFFGQGTRLTVV.